The next 10 T cell receptor beta chains were all read from a single sample in a study of molecular identifiers for immune sequencing clone quantification. One entry per CDR3 protein, called by TCRdb with MiXCR from the PCR reads. This table has 85,000 to 120,000 distinct CDR3 sequences, under 40% appearing once. Sequencing input: naive CD8+ T cells from blood, with Jurkat cell RNA spiked in. Described subset: FACS-sorted CD8+CD4-CCR7+CD45RA+ naive T cells. The receptors here all came from a human donor in good health. Some libraries in this study had Jurkat cell RNA spiked in.

Turning to this clonotype: A single base separates this from a much larger clone, so it may be a read error. J is TRBJ2-2 and V is TRBV24-1, with D perhaps matching TRBD1 (6 bases). Germline lookup yields CDR1 KGHDR and CDR2 SFDVKD. The CDR3 has 15 amino acids. The chain's CDR3 is CATSDWDTDTGELLF. The CDR3 region has the DNA TGTGCCACCAGTGACTGGGACACGGACACCGGGGAGCTGTTATTT.

The rearrangement joins TRBV7-2 to TRBJ2-3; D may be TRBD2 (6 bases). Trimming took off 2 bases at V and 2 bases at J, with 23 bases between the two ends. The CDR3 spans 19 residues. Germline V gene lookup returns CDR1 SGHTA and CDR2 FQGNSA. The CDR3 bases are TGTGCCAGCAGCTTACCCATTGGCGGGACGCACATTTTCACAGATACGCAGTATTTT. This encodes CASSLPIGGTHIFTDTQYF.

The chain links TRBV11-2 to TRBJ1-1; D gene ambiguous. Trimming took 4 bases from V and 2 from J, leaving 11 bases between them. Germline assignment: CDR1 SGHAT and CDR2 FQNNGV. The CDR3 covers 14 residues. The DNA for the CDR3 is TGTGCCAGCAGCTCGCCGGGATTAAACACTGAAGCTTTCTTT. Encoded protein: CASSSPGLNTEAFF. The variable domain in full, completed from reference TRBV11-2 and TRBJ1-1, reads EAGVAQSPRYKIIEKRQSVAFWCNPISGHATLYWYQQILGQGPKLLIQFQNNGVVDDSQLPKDRFSAERLKGVDSTLKIQPAKLEDSAVYLCASSSPGLNTEAFFGQGTRLTVV.

The V call is TRBV4-1, the J call TRBJ2-2; 15 bases map to TRBD2. CDR3 length equals 18 residues. The V segment lost 5 bases and the J segment 0 bases; nucleotides outside the gene matches: 4. The germline V gene encodes CDR1 MGHRA and CDR2 YSYEKL. The CDR3 protein is CASSERTSGRANTGELFF. In DNA, the CDR3 is TGCGCCAGCAGCGAAAGGACTAGCGGGAGGGCGAACACCGGGGAGCTGTTTTTT.

The sample holds many counts of this clonotype. CDR3: CASSGSGRPNQETQYF. The CDR3 region has the DNA TGTGCCAGCAGCGGTAGCGGGAGGCCCAACCAAGAGACCCAGTACTTC. The chain links TRBV7-6 to TRBJ2-5; TRBD2 matches 10 bases. The CDR3 is 16 residues long. V gave up 5 bases and J gave up 0 bases; unmatched junction bases: 6. CDR1 and CDR2 (germline): SGHVS, FNYEAQ.

This clonotype appeared many times. The V gene is TRBV12-3 or TRBV12-4, the J gene TRBJ2-7; D might be TRBD2 (6 bases). This CDR3 spans 16 amino acids. Trimming took 3 bases from V and 3 from J, leaving 18 bases between them. This CDR3 reads CASSFLGLGRDYEQYF. CDR3 in DNA: TGTGCCAGCAGTTTCCTAGGTTTGGGGCGGGACTACGAGCAGTACTTC.

V and J are TRBV10-2 and TRBJ2-5; the D is unclear. CDR1 is WSHSY, CDR2 SAAADI, per germline. V dropped 3 bases and J dropped 4 bases, with 6 bases sitting between them. The CDR3 spans 12 residues. CDR3 loop: CASSDLLETQYF. The CDR3 DNA reads as TGCGCCAGCAGTGACCTCCTAGAGACCCAGTACTTC.

This sequence joins TRBV27 and TRBJ2-5, with a weak D call TRBD2 (6 bases). The CDR3 covers 16 residues. The V end was cut by 1 base, the J end by 1 base, with 13 bases between. Germline lookup yields CDR1 MNHEY and CDR2 SMNVEV (reference sequence). The CDR3 coding sequence is TGTGCCAGCAGTTTATTGCCAGGGACTCCCCAAGAGACCCAGTACTTC. As protein: CASSLLPGTPQETQYF.

The rearrangement joins TRBV4-2 to TRBJ2-7; possibly TRBD2 for D (6 bases). There are 15 residues in the CDR3. The germline gives CDR1 LGHNA, CDR2 YNFKEQ. The germline V and J ends were trimmed by 2 bases and 7 bases, with 18 bases remaining between them. The DNA of the CDR3 is TGTGCCAGCAGCCAATACCGGGACTCGAGTAATGAGCAGTACTTC. Protein: CASSQYRDSSNEQYF.

Details on this clonotype: A much more abundant neighbour one base away suggests this may be a read error. This chain joins TRBV4-1 and TRBJ2-5, with D hard to call. The germline V gene has CDR1 MGHRA and CDR2 YSYEKL. Deletions cut 0 bases from V and 5 bases from J, with 16 bases between. This CDR3 comprises 16 residues. The CDR3 sequence: CASSQDGLRIDETQYF. As DNA, the CDR3 is TGCGCCAGCAGCCAAGATGGTTTGCGCATCGACGAGACCCAGTACTTC.